The next 25 T cell receptor beta chains were all read from a single sample in a study of response to subunit inactivated influenza vaccine. TCRdb re-derived calls from the RT-PCR reads in MiXCR, one entry per CDR3 protein. The sample has about 180,000 distinct CDR3 sequences; approximately 9.2% are singletons. This material consisted of non-naive T cells sorted from PBMCs, taken on the day of vaccination. The receptors shown here come from a middle-aged man who received an inactivated influenza vaccine.

The chain combines TRBV28 with TRBJ2-1; no reliable D call. With 4 bases removed from V and 1 base from J, the gap between germline ends came to 14 bases. The CDR3 loop spans 16 amino acids. Germline values: CDR1 MDHEN, CDR2 SYDVKM. In nucleotides, the CDR3 is TGTGCCAGCAGTTCCCTCTGGGAAGGGTCCTACAATGAGCAGTTCTTC. Encoded protein: CASSSLWEGSYNEQFF. Looking up the rest from reference TRBV28 and TRBJ2-1 gives the full variable domain: DVKVTQSSRYLVKRTGEKVFLECVQDMDHENMFWYRQDPGLGLRLIYFSYDVKMKEKGDIPEGYSVSREKKERFSLILESASTNQTSMYLCASSSLWEGSYNEQFFGPGTRLTVL.

This clonotype has ten or more counts. The V call is TRBV29-1, the J call TRBJ1-1, with a tentative D call TRBD1 (5 bases). Deletions cut 7 bases from V and 1 base from J, with 10 bases between. The CDR3 totals 12 residues. Germline V gene sequence: CDR1 SQVTM, CDR2 ANQGSEA. The CDR3 sequence: CSGGETNTEAFF. CDR3 nucleotides: TGCAGCGGGGGGGAGACGAACACTGAAGCTTTCTTT.

This clonotype was seen a few times. The chain has TRBV28 and TRBJ1-5; 7 bases fit TRBD1. V shed 5 bases, J shed 3 bases, and the junction held 4 bases outside the gene matches. This CDR3 region has 14 residues. Germline lookup yields CDR1 MDHEN and CDR2 SYDVKM. The CDR3, as DNA: TGTGCCAGCAGTCAAGGACAGGTCAATCAGCCCCAGCATTTT. Protein sequence: CASSQGQVNQPQHF.

This sequence joins TRBV4-3 and TRBJ1-2, with D unclear. The CDR3 covers 17 residues. CDR1 and CDR2 from the germline V gene are LGHNA and YSLEER. Trimming removed 0 bases from V and 0 bases from J, with 14 bases in between. This CDR3 is CASSQERFDGANYGYTF. CDR3 sequence (DNA): TGCGCCAGCAGCCAAGAGAGATTCGACGGAGCTAACTATGGCTACACCTTC.

The V and J genes are TRBV12-3 or TRBV12-4 and TRBJ2-7, with 8 bases that match TRBD2. The CDR3 totals 14 residues. The V and J ends lost 0 bases and 7 bases, in that order; junction bases with no gene match: 5. The CDR3 DNA sequence: TGTGCCAGCAGTTTAGCCGAGTTAGCGGGGGAGCAGTACTTC. Translating gives CASSLAELAGEQYF.

This clonotype was counted ten times or more. V gene TRBV29-1 combines with J gene TRBJ2-7; TRBD1 matches at 9 bases. J lost 3 bases, V lost 7 bases, and 10 bases had no gene match. Germline assignment: CDR1 SQVTM and CDR2 ANQGSEA. This CDR3 region has 14 residues. CDR3 bases: TGCAGCGCCGGGGCTGGGACAGGGCACTACGAGCAGTACTTC. Translating it yields CSAGAGTGHYEQYF.

This clonotype was counted ten times or more. The chain combines TRBV7-2 with TRBJ2-5; 8 nucleotides align to TRBD1. The CDR3 is 16 residues long. Per the germline V gene, CDR1 is SGHTA and CDR2 is FQGNSA. Germline trimming cut 1 base from V and 4 bases from J; bases unmatched to any gene: 8. The CDR3 loop reads CASSLVPGGFGETQYF. Here the CDR3 DNA reads TGTGCCAGCAGCTTAGTTCCAGGGGGCTTTGGAGAGACCCAGTACTTC.

This clonotype occurred many times. The chain joins TRBV27 to TRBJ2-1, with 7 bases matching TRBD2. The V and J ends lost 5 bases and 0 bases, in that order; junction bases with no gene match: 7. In germline, CDR1 is MNHEY, CDR2 SMNVEV (reference sequence). This CDR3 is built from 16 residues. In DNA form, the CDR3 reads TGTGCCAGCAGTCCATTGGGCGGGAGCTCCTACAATGAGCAGTTCTTC. Protein sequence: CASSPLGGSSYNEQFF.

This sequence joins TRBV3-1 and TRBJ1-3, with D unresolved. This CDR3 is built from 18 residues. V shed 0 bases and J shed 0 bases, with 15 bases lying between them. Per the germline V gene, CDR1 is LGHDT and CDR2 is YNNKEL (reference sequence). The CDR3 spells CASSQERRLTSSGNTIYF. The CDR3 nucleotides are TGTGCCAGCAGCCAAGAGCGAAGACTCACGAGCTCTGGAAACACCATATATTTT.

With regard to this clonotype: Here the CDR3 omits its conserved ending phenylalanine or tryptophan, so a read error is the likely source. This chain uses TRBV4-3 with TRBJ2-7; 12 nucleotides align to TRBD2. Losses at the gene ends were 1 base for V and 4 bases for J; bases not matched to a gene: 5. Germline values: CDR1 LGHNA, CDR2 YSLEER. This CDR3 is 16 amino acids long. CDR3 region: CASSQGLAGVWYEQYL. The CDR3 region has the DNA TGCGCCAGCAGCCAAGGACTAGCGGGAGTATGGTACGAGCAGTACCTC.

The CDR3 loop is CASSVEVQETQYF. In DNA form, the CDR3 reads TGTGCCAGCAGTGTCGAAGTTCAAGAGACCCAGTACTTC. The chain employs TRBV2 and TRBJ2-5; D uncertain. The CDR3 runs 13 residues. V was pared by 4 bases and J by 2 bases, with 8 bases between. Germline V CDR1 and CDR2: SNHLY, FYNNEI.

V gene TRBV24-1 combines with J gene TRBJ2-2, with a weak D call TRBD1 (6 bases). This CDR3 has 14 residues. Germline loops: CDR1 KGHDR, CDR2 SFDVKD. Trimming took off 2 bases at V and 3 bases at J, with 6 bases between the two ends. CDR3 in amino acids: CATSDWTDTGELFF. The CDR3 DNA reads TGTGCCACCAGTGATTGGACAGACACCGGGGAGCTGTTTTTT.

This clonotype occurred once. J is TRBJ2-7 and V is TRBV20-1; tentative D call: TRBD2 (6 bases). Trimming cost V 2 bases and J 4 bases, with 18 bases left between them. CDR3 size: 15 residues. CDR1 and CDR2 from the germline V gene are DFQATT and SNEGSKA (reference sequence). The CDR3 sequence: CSARLSRDHNYEQYF. CDR3 DNA sequence: TGCAGTGCTAGATTATCGCGGGATCACAATTACGAGCAGTACTTC.

This clonotype has at least ten counts. At one end the junction does not follow the germline gene, possibly because of a read error. The V gene is TRBV4-2, the J gene TRBJ2-1; 9 nucleotides agree with TRBD2. CDR3 length equals 13 residues. Germline CDR1 LGHNA, CDR2 YNFKEQ. The CDR3 protein is CASSQDSGTSILF. The CDR3 DNA sequence: TGTGCCAGCAGCCAAGATTCGGGGACTAGCATCCTCTTC.

In its sample, this clonotype was seen many times. The rearrangement links TRBV7-2 to TRBJ1-6; perhaps TRBD1 as D (5 bases). The ends were cut back, 5 bases at V and 12 bases at J, with 14 bases in the middle. The CDR3 is 13 residues long. Germline values: CDR1 SGHTA, CDR2 FQGNSA. This chain's CDR3 is CASSHGDGLPLHF. The CDR3 nucleotides are TGTGCCAGCAGCCATGGGGACGGATTACCCCTCCACTTT.

V is TRBV19 and J is TRBJ2-5, with D possibly TRBD2 on 6 matching bases. V dropped 3 bases and J dropped 4 bases, with 15 bases sitting between them. Germline-derived CDR1 and CDR2 are LNHDA and SQIVND (reference sequence). This CDR3 contains 15 residues. The CDR3 is CASSIGGTSRETQYF. The CDR3, as DNA: TGTGCCAGTAGTATTGGAGGGACCTCCCGAGAGACCCAGTACTTC.

This clonotype was picked up a small number of times. J is TRBJ2-7 and V is TRBV20-1, with 12 bases that match TRBD1. The V and J ends lost 6 bases and 0 bases, in that order; junction bases with no gene match: 3. Germline-derived CDR1 and CDR2 are DFQATT and SNEGSKA (reference sequence). The CDR3 sequence is 14 residues long. This chain's CDR3 is CSARGQGASYEQYF. CDR3 nucleotide sequence: TGCAGTGCCCGGGGACAGGGGGCCTCCTACGAGCAGTACTTC.

In this sample, this clonotype turned up many times. The chain employs TRBV28 and TRBJ2-1; 11 bases are a match to TRBD1. Trimming removed 7 bases from V and 4 bases from J; junction bases left unmatched: 3. Germline CDR1 is MDHEN and CDR2 is SYDVKM. CDR3 length: 14 amino acids. In nucleotides, the CDR3 is TGTGCCAGCAAAGGGACAGGGGGTTACAATGAGCAGTTCTTC. This sequence encodes CASKGTGGYNEQFF.

This clonotype has only a few counts. The rearrangement links TRBV27 to TRBJ2-2; D gene uncertain. The CDR3 length is 11 residues. The germline V gene has CDR1 MNHEY and CDR2 SMNVEV (reference sequence). V shed 7 bases and J shed 4 bases, with 4 bases lying between them. Written as DNA, the CDR3 is TGTGCCAGCAAGTTCACCGGGGAGCTGTTTTTT. The encoded protein is CASKFTGELFF.

This clonotype has just a few counts. V is TRBV20-1 and J is TRBJ2-1, with 16 bases matching TRBD2. This CDR3 has 14 residues. From germline, CDR1 is DFQATT and CDR2 SNEGSKA (reference sequence). Trimming removed 5 bases from V and 15 bases from J; junction bases left unmatched: 10. This chain's CDR3 is CSAFAGTSGGARFF. As DNA, the CDR3 is TGCAGTGCTTTTGCTGGGACTAGCGGGGGGGCACGGTTCTTC.

A few counts support this clonotype. This chain connects TRBV20-1 to TRBJ2-1, with 9 bases that match TRBD1. Germline V gene lookup returns CDR1 DFQATT and CDR2 SNEGSKA (reference sequence). The CDR3 loop spans 12 amino acids. Unmatched junction bases numbered 6, after V lost 8 bases and J lost 7 bases. In DNA form, the CDR3 reads TGCAGTTATTGGACAGGGGTGAATGAGCAGTTCTTC. Translated, it gives CSYWTGVNEQFF.

The V call is TRBV2, the J call TRBJ2-5, with TRBD1 as a possible D gene (6 bases). CDR3 size: 12 residues. The germline V gene has CDR1 SNHLY and CDR2 FYNNEI. V shed 9 bases and J shed 1 base, with 9 bases lying between them. Here the CDR3 DNA reads TGTGCCAGAGGACAGCCCCAAGAGACCCAGTACTTC. Its translation: CARGQPQETQYF.

This chain links TRBV10-3 with TRBJ2-3, with 12 bases lining up with TRBD2. CDR1 is ENHRY and CDR2 is SYGVKD in the germline V gene. The CDR3 contains 15 residues. The V and J ends lost 7 bases and 2 bases, in that order; junction bases with no gene match: 4. In DNA, the CDR3 is TGTGCCATCACCGGACTAGCGGGGCCCACAGATACGCAGTATTTT. It is translated as CAITGLAGPTDTQYF.

This clonotype was counted many times. The genes are TRBV11-2 and TRBJ2-1; no clear D. Trimming pared 5 bases from V and 5 bases from J, leaving 16 bases between. CDR1 is SGHAT, CDR2 FQNNGV, per germline. The CDR3 totals 15 residues. The CDR3, as DNA: TGTGCCAGCAGCCCCTACAACGGACCCAACAATGAGCAGTTCTTC. It is translated as CASSPYNGPNNEQFF.

This clonotype was seen repeatedly, ten times or more. J is TRBJ2-7 and V is TRBV13; D is possibly TRBD2 (6 bases). The CDR3 spans 14 residues. V shed 0 bases and J shed 8 bases, with 14 bases lying between them. Germline V gene lookup returns CDR1 PRHDT and CDR2 FYEKMQ (reference sequence). The CDR3 protein is CASSLGNGDLKQYF. The CDR3 nucleotides read TGTGCCAGCAGCTTAGGAAACGGGGACTTAAAGCAGTACTTC.